The entry that follows covers one TCR beta chain sequence. Only in-frame clones appear in the TCRdb table, and some are missing; sequencing was by immunoSEQ multiplex PCR. The sample lists some 320,000 clones, 75% to 90% seen once, with 5% to 5.5% in the top ten. This entry belongs to a study of blood T cell repertoires in COVID-19. The CDR3 totals 15 residues. The germline gives CDR1 SEHNR, CDR2 FQNEAQ (reference sequence). V lost 1 base, J lost 1 base, and 10 bases lay in between. Material: PBMCs or T cells enriched from blood (not recorded which). The origin of this receptor is a man aged 55 to 70 who had recovered from COVID-19. J is TRBJ1-2 and V is TRBV7-9; D call uncertain. CDR3 in amino acids: CASSLGGKSNYGYTF. CDR3 coding DNA: TGTGCCAGCAGCTTAGGAGGAAAAAGTAACTATGGCTACACCTTC. Together with reference TRBV7-9 and TRBJ1-2, the CDR3 gives the full variable domain: DTGVSQNPRHKITKRGQNVTFRCDPISEHNRLYWYRQTLGQGPEFLTYFQNEAQLEKSRLLSDRFSAERPKGSFSTLEIQRTEQGDSAMYLCASSLGGKSNYGYTFGSGTRLTVV.